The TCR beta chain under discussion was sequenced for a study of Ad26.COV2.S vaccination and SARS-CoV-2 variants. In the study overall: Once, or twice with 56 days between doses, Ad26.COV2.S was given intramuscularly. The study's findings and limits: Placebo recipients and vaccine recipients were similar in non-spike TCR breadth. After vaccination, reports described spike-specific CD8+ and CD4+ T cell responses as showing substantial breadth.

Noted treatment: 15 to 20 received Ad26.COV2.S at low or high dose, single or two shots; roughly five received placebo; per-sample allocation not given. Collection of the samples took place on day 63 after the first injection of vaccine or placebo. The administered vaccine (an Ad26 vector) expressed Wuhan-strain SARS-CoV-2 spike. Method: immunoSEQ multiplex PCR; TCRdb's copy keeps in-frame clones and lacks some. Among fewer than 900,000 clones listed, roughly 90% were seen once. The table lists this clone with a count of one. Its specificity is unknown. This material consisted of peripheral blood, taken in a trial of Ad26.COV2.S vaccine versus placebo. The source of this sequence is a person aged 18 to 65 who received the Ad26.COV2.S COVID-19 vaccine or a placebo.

The CDR3 protein is CASRRVAGGPVAETQYF. The CDR3 DNA follows: TGTGCCAGCAGGCGGGTAGCGGGGGGGCCAGTTGCAGAGACCCAGTACTTC. V usage is TRBV2 and J usage is TRBJ2-5; TRBD2 matches at 11 bases. Germline CDR1 SNHLY, CDR2 FYNNEI. This CDR3 has 17 residues. V dropped 6 bases and J dropped 4; count of bases not matched to a gene: 13.